These 11 T cell receptor beta chains were all obtained from the same sample, sequenced in a study of T cells in Graves' hyperthyroidism and ophthalmopathy (dated 2019 in TCRdb). Library preparation was by multiplex PCR. Sequencing instrument: Illumina HiSeq 2000. Amplification of TCR beta CDR3 regions was carried out from RNA transcripts. For the first round of RT-PCR on the TCR CDR3, the HTBI primer set was used together with the Qiagen OneStep RT-PCR kit. TCRdb reprocessed the public reads (quality trimming at Q25 with fastp, clone calling with MiXCR) and kept in-frame beta chains. Identical CDR3 proteins give one entry, which carries the most common genes and DNA. This sample comprises 500,000 to 600,000 distinct CDR3 sequences, approximately 49% of them detected only once. The top ten hold about 45% of the sample. The sequenced sample consisted of peripheral blood or thyroid tissue (not recorded which). The receptor source for this set is an adult woman with Graves' disease, either hyperthyroidism or ophthalmopathy (not recorded which).

This clonotype was counted ten times or more. The CDR3 reads CASSTPTGGTEAFF. The CDR3 DNA sequence: TGCGCCAGCAGCACACCTACAGGGGGCACTGAAGCTTTCTTT. This chain connects TRBV5-1 to TRBJ1-1; 8 bases agree with TRBD1. This CDR3 is 14 amino acids long. The J segment lost 4 bases and the V segment lost 4 bases, leaving 6 bases of the junction unmatched. Germline V lookup: CDR1 SGHRS, CDR2 YFSETQ.

J is TRBJ1-5 and V is TRBV15; D unclear. The CDR3 runs to 15 residues. CDR1 LNHNV and CDR2 YYDKDF come from the germline V gene (reference sequence). The V end was cut by 1 base, the J end by 4 bases, with 11 bases between. In DNA, the CDR3 is TGTGCCACCAGCAGAGTGTCAACAGAAAATCAGCCCCAGCATTTT. The encoded protein is CATSRVSTENQPQHF. Full variable domain (outside the CDR3, taken from reference TRBV15 and TRBJ1-5): DAMVIQNPRYQVTQFGKPVTLSCSQTLNHNVMYWYQQKSSQAPKLLFHYYDKDFNNEADTPDNFQSRRPNTSFCFLDIRSPGLGDTAMYLCATSRVSTENQPQHFGDGTRLSIL.

This clonotype was counted only a few times. The chain carries TRBV15 and TRBJ1-5; 11 bases align to TRBD1. The trim removed 8 bases at V and 6 bases at J, leaving 6 bases unmatched. Germline V lookup: CDR1 LNHNV, CDR2 YYDKDF (reference sequence). The CDR3 extends over 14 amino acids. CDR3 in DNA: TGTGCCACCGGACAGGGGGCTATTCGTCAGCCCCAGCATTTT. Translation gives CATGQGAIRQPQHF.

The rearrangement links TRBV24-1 to TRBJ2-7; possible D gene TRBD1, 6 bases. This CDR3 has 16 amino acids. V lost 4 bases and J 5 bases, leaving 20 bases between the germline ends. Germline V gene lookup returns CDR1 KGHDR and CDR2 SFDVKD. This CDR3 is CATSDRSGTGRDEQYF. The CDR3 nucleotides are TGTGCCACCAGTGACCGCTCAGGTACAGGGCGCGACGAGCAGTACTTC.

The V call is TRBV7-9, the J call TRBJ2-5; D is perhaps TRBD2 (6 bases). This CDR3 is 12 amino acids long. Per germline, CDR1 SEHNR and CDR2 FQNEAQ (reference sequence). V was clipped by 6 bases and J by 4 bases, with 9 bases between them. CDR3 bases: TGTGCCAGCAGGGAGGGAGCAGAGACCCAGTACTTC. Its translation is CASREGAETQYF.

The chain couples TRBV10-3 to TRBJ1-1; D unclear. Germline CDR1 and CDR2: ENHRY and SYGVKD. Trimming left V 4 bases short and J 3 bases short, with 15 bases between. There are 15 residues in the CDR3. In nucleotides, the CDR3 is TGTGCCATCAGTGCACCCGCCAGGACGGACACTGAAGCTTTCTTT. This translates into CAISAPARTDTEAFF.

The chain uses TRBV7-9 and TRBJ1-5; D not certain. The germline V and J ends were trimmed by 5 bases and 0 bases, with 11 bases remaining between them. CDR1 and CDR2 (germline): SEHNR, FQNEAQ (reference sequence). The CDR3 spans 15 residues. The CDR3 sequence: CASSQTPYSNQPQHF. DNA for the CDR3: TGTGCCAGCAGCCAGACACCTTATAGCAATCAGCCCCAGCATTTT. The variable domain in full, completed from reference TRBV7-9 and TRBJ1-5, reads DTGVSQNPRHKITKRGQNVTFRCDPISEHNRLYWYRQTLGQGPEFLTYFQNEAQLEKSRLLSDRFSAERPKGSFSTLEIQRTEQGDSAMYLCASSQTPYSNQPQHFGDGTRLSIL.

The V call is TRBV2, the J call TRBJ2-7, with 11 bases matching TRBD2. The CDR3 has 14 residues. Germline V CDR1 and CDR2: SNHLY, FYNNEI. Trimming took 7 bases from V and 0 from J; bases not matched to a gene: 2. The CDR3 DNA sequence: TGTGCCAGCACTAGCGGGGGGAGCTCCTACGAGCAGTACTTC. Translation: CASTSGGSSYEQYF.

This sequence joins TRBV29-1 and TRBJ2-7; D perhaps matches TRBD1 (5 bases). CDR3 length equals 12 residues. Trimming took off 4 bases at V and 3 bases at J, with 10 bases between the two ends. CDR1 SQVTM and CDR2 ANQGSEA come from the germline V gene. The CDR3 loop is CSVVPGNYEQYF. DNA for the CDR3: TGCAGCGTTGTCCCAGGGAACTACGAGCAGTACTTC.

J is TRBJ2-2 and V is TRBV11-2; 11 bases are a match to TRBD2. In germline, CDR1 is SGHAT, CDR2 FQNNGV. Trimming at V came to 4 bases and at J to 6 bases, leaving 28 bases not matched to a gene. This CDR3 contains 23 residues. This CDR3 is CASSSIPVGLLESPGLAAGELFF. The CDR3, as DNA: TGTGCCAGCAGCTCTATCCCCGTGGGTCTCCTGGAAAGCCCGGGACTAGCGGCCGGGGAGCTGTTTTTT.

The sample holds many counts of this clonotype. The V and J genes are TRBV15 and TRBJ2-2; D might be TRBD1 or TRBD2, each matching 5 bases. Germline V lookup: CDR1 LNHNV, CDR2 YYDKDF (reference sequence). Trimming shortened V by 4 bases and J by 3 bases, and 6 bases separated the two germline ends. The CDR3 contains 13 residues. Here the CDR3 reads CATSMGHTGELFF. CDR3 coding DNA: TGTGCCACCAGCATGGGACACACCGGGGAGCTGTTTTTT.